The 22 T cell receptor beta chains presented below share a single source sample, sequenced in a study of T cell responses to AZD1222 COVID-19 vaccine. The data were produced by immunoSEQ multiplex PCR, yet TCRdb's version contains in-frame clones alone and is incomplete. The top ten hold about 1.7% of the sample, which has some 150,000 clones, about nine tenths seen once. Specimen: peripheral blood, collected on day 0 of AZD1222 vaccination. These receptors came from an adult in good health.

The rearrangement uses TRBV11-1 and TRBJ2-2; no clear D gene. The germline V gene has CDR1 SGHAT and CDR2 FQDESV (reference sequence). The CDR3 has 15 amino acids. V was shortened by 3 bases and J by 0 bases, with 8 bases between the two germline ends. CDR3 in amino acids: CASSFGAANTGELFF. The DNA for the CDR3 is TGTGCCAGCAGCTTTGGCGCAGCGAACACCGGGGAGCTGTTTTTT.

The chain joins TRBV14 to TRBJ1-2; D unresolved. CDR1 SGHDN and CDR2 FVKESK come from the germline V gene. This CDR3 has 13 residues. Deletions cut 1 base from V and 8 bases from J, with 11 bases between. The CDR3 nucleotides read TGTGCCAGCAGCCAAGTATCGTTGGGGGGCTACACCTTC. Translation gives CASSQVSLGGYTF. Based on the CDR3 plus reference TRBV14 and TRBJ1-2, the full variable domain is EAGVTQFPSHSVIEKGQTVTLRCDPISGHDNLYWYRRVMGKEIKFLLHFVKESKQDESGMPNNRFLAERTGGTYSTLKVQPAELEDSGVYFCASSQVSLGGYTFGSGTRLTVV.

This chain connects TRBV7-9 to TRBJ1-1; D unresolved. CDR3 size: 13 residues. Trimming took off 1 base at V and 2 bases at J, with 5 bases between the two ends. Germline V gene sequence: CDR1 SEHNR, CDR2 FQNEAQ (reference sequence). The CDR3 region has the DNA TGTGCCAGCAGCTTAGGATTTAACACTGAAGCTTTCTTT. It yields the protein CASSLGFNTEAFF.

The rearrangement uses TRBV6-6 and TRBJ2-1; D unresolved. The germline gives CDR1 MNHNY, CDR2 SVGAGI (reference sequence). The CDR3 extends over 16 amino acids. V lost 5 bases and J 6 bases, leaving 20 bases between the germline ends. CDR3 region: CASSAVTAPSGNEQFF. In DNA form, the CDR3 reads TGTGCCAGCAGTGCCGTAACAGCTCCCTCTGGCAATGAGCAGTTCTTC.

The genes are TRBV3-1 (or the pseudogene TRBV3-2) and TRBJ1-2, with D maybe TRBD1 (6 bases). V lost 2 bases, J lost 6 bases, and 13 bases lay in between. CDR3 size: 14 residues. Looked up from germline, CDR1 is LGHDT and CDR2 is YNNKEL (reference sequence). The DNA for the CDR3 is TGTGCCAGCAGCCAACTTCAGGGGAAAGATGGCTACACCTTC. It translates to CASSQLQGKDGYTF.

CDR3 coding DNA: TGTGCCATCAGCTTCACAGGGAGGGAGTCACCCCTCCACTTT. Translating gives CAISFTGRESPLHF. The chain is built from TRBV10-3 and TRBJ1-6; D may be TRBD1 (6 bases). The CDR3 length is 14 residues. The germline V gene encodes CDR1 ENHRY and CDR2 SYGVKD. The ends were cut back, 6 bases at V and 10 bases at J, with 16 bases in the middle.

The table lists this clone with a few counts. The rearrangement joins TRBV11-2 to TRBJ2-1; 9 nucleotides match TRBD2. Germline V CDR1 and CDR2: SGHAT, FQNNGV. V lost 0 bases and J lost 9; bases outside the gene matches: 6. The CDR3 has 15 amino acids. The CDR3 spells CASSLDHLAGFEQFF. CDR3 bases: TGTGCCAGCAGCTTAGATCACCTAGCGGGATTTGAGCAGTTCTTC.

The chain couples TRBV6-1 to TRBJ1-3; D remains unclear. Germline V CDR1 and CDR2: MNHNS, SASEGT. The CDR3 runs to 18 residues. Trimming cost V 2 bases and J 0 bases, with 17 bases left between them. CDR3 sequence: CASSEIYGEDLSGNTIYF. CDR3 DNA sequence: TGTGCCAGCAGTGAAATCTATGGGGAGGACCTCTCTGGAAACACCATATATTTT.

The rearrangement joins TRBV9 to TRBJ1-2; D gene uncertain. CDR3 size: 12 residues. Trimming cost V 5 bases and J 2 bases, with 7 bases left between them. Germline values: CDR1 SGDLS, CDR2 YYNGEE. CDR3: CASRRMNYGYTF. The CDR3 DNA is TGTGCCAGCAGGCGGATGAACTATGGCTACACCTTC.

The V call is TRBV19, the J call TRBJ2-3, with 8 nucleotides matching TRBD2. The CDR3 is 16 residues long. Germline V gene data show CDR1 as LNHDA and CDR2 as SQIVND (reference sequence). Trimming cost V 5 bases and J 0 bases; bases outside gene matches: 7. CDR3 amino acids: CASSHPSGSSTDTQYF. The CDR3 nucleotides read TGTGCCAGTAGTCACCCTAGCGGGTCAAGCACAGATACGCAGTATTTT.

The chain couples TRBV27 to TRBJ1-1, with 7 bases fitting TRBD1. Germline CDR1 is MNHEY and CDR2 is SMNVEV (reference sequence). The junction had 5 bases not matched to a gene; V was cut back by 7 bases and J by 3 bases. This CDR3 region has 13 residues. This CDR3 reads CASKPDRDTEAFF. CDR3 nucleotide sequence: TGTGCCAGCAAACCAGACAGGGACACTGAAGCTTTCTTT.

The chain uses TRBV11-3 and TRBJ2-1; 7 nucleotides line up with TRBD1. This CDR3 spans 15 amino acids. Per the germline V gene, CDR1 is SGHNT and CDR2 is YENEEA. J lost 5 bases, V lost 3 bases, and 7 bases had no gene match. CDR3 in amino acids: CASSFSGGWDNEQFF. The CDR3 bases are TGTGCCAGCAGCTTTTCAGGGGGATGGGACAATGAGCAGTTCTTC.

V usage is TRBV3-1 (or the pseudogene TRBV3-2) and J usage is TRBJ1-4; D is ambiguous. Germline CDR1 is LGHDT and CDR2 is YNNKEL (reference sequence). This CDR3 spans 15 amino acids. Trimming took off 1 base at V and 8 bases at J, with 14 bases between the two ends. The CDR3 loop is CASSQVEGAGEKLFF. The CDR3 DNA reads as TGTGCCAGCAGCCAAGTCGAGGGCGCCGGCGAAAAACTGTTTTTT.

The chain has TRBV12-1 and TRBJ2-2; the D call in the table, TRBD2, was not verified against the DNA. TRBV12-1 is shown as a pseudogene. The CDR3 contains 21 residues. CDR3 DNA sequence: TGTGCCAGCAGCTTCACACTAGCGGGAGGCCTGCTGGCAGCGAACACCGGGGAGCTGTTTTTT. The encoded protein is CASSFTLAGGLLAANTGELFF.

This chain links TRBV15 with TRBJ1-5; 8 bases are shared with TRBD1. The V gene end was trimmed by 1 base and the J gene end by 4 bases; junction bases not matched to a gene: 0. Germline-derived CDR1 and CDR2 are LNHNV and YYDKDF (reference sequence). There are 14 residues in the CDR3. CDR3 in amino acids: CATSRGQGNQPQHF. For the CDR3, the DNA is TGTGCCACCAGCAGAGGACAGGGGAATCAGCCCCAGCATTTT.

The chain has TRBV9 and TRBJ2-1; 8 bases agree with TRBD2. CDR3 length equals 21 residues. Germline V gene sequence: CDR1 SGDLS, CDR2 YYNGEE. Trimming at V came to 1 base and at J to 3 bases, leaving 21 bases not matched to a gene. The DNA of the CDR3 is TGTGCCAGCAGCGTAAGCGATGGGCTAGCGGGTCCGGAAGGGGACTACAATGAGCAGTTCTTC. It codes for CASSVSDGLAGPEGDYNEQFF.

The chain combines TRBV19 with TRBJ1-1; D is perhaps TRBD1 (6 bases). The germline CDR1 and CDR2 sequences are LNHDA and SQIVND (reference sequence). V was shortened by 8 bases and J by 0 bases, with 10 bases between the two germline ends. CDR3 length: 13 residues. CDR3 region: CASGTTLNTEAFF. Written as DNA, the CDR3 is TGTGCCAGTGGGACAACCCTGAACACTGAAGCTTTCTTT.

This sequence joins TRBV5-4 and TRBJ2-5; TRBD2 matches at 10 bases. The CDR3 sequence is 15 residues long. CDR1 SGHNT and CDR2 YYREEE come from the germline V gene (reference sequence). V lost 4 bases to trimming and J lost 5 bases; unmatched junction nucleotides: 8. The CDR3 DNA is TGTGCCAGCAGCGCCCTAGCGGGGGAGGGGGAGACCCAGTACTTC. Amino acid sequence: CASSALAGEGETQYF.

The CDR3 sequence is CASRTRDSRSPGYTF. The CDR3 DNA reads as TGTGCCAGCAGGACACGGGACTCACGGTCCCCTGGCTACACCTTC. The V and J genes are TRBV28 and TRBJ1-2; maybe TRBD1 (5 bases). Trimming left V 6 bases short and J 7 bases short, with 21 bases between. CDR1 MDHEN and CDR2 SYDVKM come from the germline V gene. CDR3 length: 15 amino acids.

The V call is TRBV7-3, the J call TRBJ1-1; D remains unclear. Germline V CDR1 and CDR2: SGHTA, FQGTGA. V shed 5 bases and J shed 4 bases, with 14 bases lying between them. This CDR3 is built from 14 residues. Here the CDR3 reads CASSLTQGGTEAFF. The CDR3 DNA is TGTGCCAGCAGCCTCACACAAGGTGGCACTGAAGCTTTCTTT.

This rearrangement joins TRBV24-1 to TRBJ2-7, with 9 bases matching TRBD1. J gave up 2 bases and V 4 bases, and 5 bases lay outside the gene matches. Germline assignment: CDR1 KGHDR and CDR2 SFDVKD. The CDR3 is made up of 15 amino acids. CDR3 nucleotide sequence: TGTGCCACCAGTGAGGCCGGGACAGGGACCTACGAGCAGTACTTC. It yields the protein CATSEAGTGTYEQYF.

The J gene is TRBJ2-7, the V gene TRBV6-5; D unresolved. CDR1 and CDR2 (germline): MNHEY, SVGAGI. V was clipped by 2 bases and J by 1 base, with 12 bases between them. CDR3 length equals 15 residues. The CDR3 DNA sequence: TGTGCCAGCAGTTACGGAAGGAGAATATCCTACGAGCAGTACTTC. Translated, it gives CASSYGRRISYEQYF.